This is a list of T cell receptor beta chains from one sample in a study of liver allograft versus peripheral blood T cells. TCRdb re-derived calls from the reads in MiXCR, one entry per CDR3 protein. This table has 8,500 to 14,000 distinct CDR3 sequences, 23% appearing once. The receptors here all came from a human patient who had a liver transplant. Some T cells may be graft donor cells. Both conserved end residues are part of each CDR3. A D gene is named only where the DNA matches it firmly. Where a row states a size, it is once, few, many or the class of an expanded clone; other rows omit it.

d_call clone_size j_call v_call cdr3_aa cdr3_nt
TRBD1 . TRBJ1-4 TRBV5-4 CASSLGDRGRIEKLFF TGTGCCAGCAGCTTGGGGGACAGGGGGCGCATTGAAAAACTGTTTTTT
TRBD1 medium-sized TRBJ1-2 TRBV6-1 CASSDRDRGHGYTF TGTGCCAGCAGTGACAGAGACAGGGGGCATGGCTACACCTTC
. medium-sized TRBJ2-7 TRBV6-2/TRBV6-3 CASSPLTRAPSSYEQYF TGTGCCAGCAGCCCACTGACCAGGGCACCGAGCTCCTACGAGCAGTACTTC
. . TRBJ1-1 TRBV25-1 CASSEYTGRGTEAFF TGTGCCAGCAGTGAATATACAGGGCGGGGAACTGAAGCTTTCTTT
. medium-sized TRBJ1-5 TRBV18 CASSPPGGPQHF TGTGCCAGCTCACCACCCGGAGGGCCCCAGCATTTT
. few TRBJ1-3 TRBV6-1 CASREGRVRDSGNTIYF TGTGCCAGCAGGGAGGGGAGGGTTAGGGACTCTGGAAACACCATATATTTT
TRBD2 . TRBJ2-7 TRBV20-1 CSARVPGLAGGIYEQYF TGCAGTGCTAGAGTTCCGGGACTAGCGGGAGGGATCTACGAGCAGTACTTC
TRBD1 many TRBJ2-1 TRBV10-3 CATETRTGSYNEQFF TGTGCCACAGAGACTCGGACAGGGTCCTACAATGAGCAGTTCTTC
. . TRBJ1-3 TRBV14 CASSHGLLSSGNTIYF TGTGCCAGCAGCCATGGACTGCTGAGCTCTGGAAACACCATATATTTT
. medium-sized TRBJ2-1 TRBV18 CASSPMGTWGDEQFF TGTGCCAGCTCACCAATGGGCACGTGGGGCGATGAGCAGTTCTTC
. . TRBJ1-5 TRBV6-5 CASSYQRDQPQHF TGTGCCAGCAGTTATCAGCGGGATCAGCCCCAGCATTTT
TRBD1 . TRBJ1-6 TRBV14 CASSRPGTGASPLHF TGTGCCAGCAGCCGTCCCGGGACAGGGGCTTCACCCCTCCACTTT
. few TRBJ1-5 TRBV6-1 CASKQGNGNQPQHF TGTGCCAGCAAGCAGGGGAACGGCAATCAGCCCCAGCATTTT
. medium-sized TRBJ2-2 TRBV7-2 CASSPQNTGELFF TGTGCCAGCAGCCCCCAGAACACCGGGGAGCTGTTTTTT
. . TRBJ2-6 TRBV14 CASRTSSGANVLTF TGTGCCAGCAGAACCAGCTCTGGGGCCAACGTCCTGACTTTC
. few TRBJ2-7 TRBV20-1 CSARPGARSYEQYF TGCAGTGCTAGGCCAGGGGCTAGATCCTACGAGCAGTACTTC
. medium-sized TRBJ1-1 TRBV7-2 CASNPGWRTEAFF TGTGCCAGCAACCCGGGGTGGAGAACTGAAGCTTTCTTT
TRBD1 few TRBJ2-3 TRBV18 CASLPREGGADTQYF TGTGCCAGCTTGCCAAGGGAAGGGGGCGCAGATACGCAGTATTTT
. . TRBJ1-6 TRBV20-1 CSALKRQNSPLHF TGCAGTGCTCTCAAGAGACAGAATTCACCCCTCCACTTT
TRBD1 medium-sized TRBJ1-2 TRBV6-2/TRBV6-3 CASSRSDRGNYGYTF TGTGCCAGCAGTAGATCGGACAGGGGAAACTATGGCTACACCTTC
TRBD1 medium-sized TRBJ1-2 TRBV19 CASSMRTGGYGYTF TGTGCCAGTAGTATGAGGACAGGGGGCTATGGCTACACCTTC
. . TRBJ2-3 TRBV20-1 CSAIGADGPSTDTQYF TGCAGTGCTATAGGGGCGGACGGCCCTAGCACAGATACGCAGTATTTT
TRBD1 few TRBJ1-1 TRBV6-5 CASIRGRGGMSTEAFF TGTGCCAGCATCAGGGGGCGCGGCGGAATGTCCACTGAAGCTTTCTTT
. medium-sized TRBJ1-1 TRBV10-3 CAISESNGSEAFF TGTGCCATCAGTGAGTCGAACGGCAGTGAAGCTTTCTTT
TRBD2 . TRBJ2-7 TRBV30 CAWSSGAGLAGGLRNEQYF TGTGCCTGGAGTTCCGGGGCCGGACTAGCGGGGGGGCTGAGGAACGAGCAGTACTTC
. . TRBJ2-7 TRBV20-1 CSARRGSGHEQYF TGCAGTGCTAGAAGGGGGAGCGGCCACGAGCAGTACTTC
. . TRBJ1-1 TRBV5-4 CASILTAMNTEAFF TGTGCCAGCATCCTGACAGCTATGAACACTGAAGCTTTCTTT
. medium-sized TRBJ1-5 TRBV6-1 CASTRTTVREPQHF TGTGCCAGCACACGAACGACAGTTCGAGAGCCCCAGCATTTT
TRBD2 medium-sized TRBJ2-7 TRBV10-3 CAIRSQGGRAYEQYF TGTGCCATCAGGTCCCAAGGCGGGAGGGCCTACGAGCAGTACTTC
TRBD2 . TRBJ2-7 TRBV14 CASSHLGLAGAYEQYF TGTGCCAGCAGCCACCTTGGACTAGCGGGGGCCTACGAGCAGTACTTC
. . TRBJ2-1 TRBV12-3/TRBV12-4 CASSSRGSNEQFF TGTGCCAGCAGTTCCCGGGGCTCCAATGAGCAGTTCTTC
. . TRBJ2-5 TRBV5-5 CASSLDWPGAQYF TGTGCCAGCAGCTTGGACTGGCCCGGGGCCCAGTACTTC
. few TRBJ2-7 TRBV5-6 CASSLGTWEQYF TGTGCCAGCAGCTTAGGAACGTGGGAGCAGTACTTC
TRBD1 medium-sized TRBJ2-7 TRBV6-2/TRBV6-3 CASSFDRVSYEQYF TGTGCCAGCAGTTTCGACAGGGTCTCCTACGAGCAGTACTTC
. medium-sized TRBJ1-6 TRBV18 CASSPGSSSPLHF TGTGCCAGCTCCCCCGGGAGTAGTTCACCCCTCCACTTT
TRBD1 . TRBJ1-5 TRBV20-1 CSARAGGQGQPQHF TGCAGTGCTAGGGCAGGGGGCCAAGGTCAGCCCCAGCATTTT
TRBD2 medium-sized TRBJ2-2 TRBV19 CASSIFGLAGAGGELFF TGTGCCAGTAGTATATTCGGTCTAGCGGGAGCTGGCGGGGAGCTGTTTTTT
. medium-sized TRBJ1-2 TRBV5-4 CASSLFDWPGEMLRYGYTF TGTGCCAGCAGCTTGTTTGATTGGCCGGGGGAAATGTTACGCTATGGCTACACCTTC
TRBD1 medium-sized TRBJ1-2 TRBV6-2/TRBV6-3 CASSYWTGRRRQNGYTF TGTGCCAGCAGTTATTGGACAGGGCGACGGAGACAGAATGGCTACACCTTC
. . TRBJ2-7 TRBV19 CASSTTGQGGAEQYF TGTGCCAGTAGTACCACTGGACAGGGAGGGGCAGAGCAGTACTTC
. few TRBJ2-2 TRBV15 CATSRGVPGELFF TGTGCCACCAGCAGGGGAGTACCCGGGGAGCTGTTTTTT
. few TRBJ2-5 TRBV10-3 CAISHRDAAPGTQYF TGTGCCATCAGTCACCGGGACGCAGCCCCGGGGACCCAGTACTTC
TRBD2 . TRBJ2-1 TRBV19 CASSKRLASGGANEQFF TGTGCCAGTAGTAAACGACTCGCTAGCGGGGGGGCCAATGAGCAGTTCTTC
. . TRBJ2-7 TRBV7-5 CISVPEASTGGVYEQYF .
. many TRBJ1-2 TRBV27 CASSLIRAGYTF TGTGCCAGCAGTTTAATCAGGGCTGGCTACACCTTC
TRBD1 few TRBJ2-7 TRBV6-1 CASSARQGPYEQYF TGTGCCAGCAGTGCCCGACAGGGTCCCTACGAGCAGTACTTC
TRBD1 . TRBJ1-5 TRBV7-9 CASTIGQGRGQPQHF TGTGCCAGCACCATCGGACAGGGAAGGGGGCAGCCCCAGCATTTT
TRBD1 . TRBJ2-2 TRBV5-4 CASSSDRGANTGELFF TGTGCCAGCAGCTCGGACAGGGGAGCGAACACCGGGGAGCTGTTTTTT
. . TRBJ1-6 TRBV20-1 CSARDPALGNSPLHF TGCAGTGCTAGAGATCCAGCCCTAGGTAATTCACCCCTCCACTTT
TRBD1 medium-sized TRBJ1-2 TRBV5-6 CASSYGTGGSSVYGYTF TGTGCCAGCAGCTACGGGACAGGGGGATCGTCGGTCTATGGCTACACCTTC
. medium-sized TRBJ1-3 TRBV15 CATSRDGSGNTIYF TGTGCCACCAGCAGAGATGGCAGCGGAAACACCATATATTTT
. medium-sized TRBJ1-5 TRBV6-1 CASFGGQRNNQPQHF TGTGCCAGCTTTGGGGGGCAAAGGAACAATCAGCCCCAGCATTTT